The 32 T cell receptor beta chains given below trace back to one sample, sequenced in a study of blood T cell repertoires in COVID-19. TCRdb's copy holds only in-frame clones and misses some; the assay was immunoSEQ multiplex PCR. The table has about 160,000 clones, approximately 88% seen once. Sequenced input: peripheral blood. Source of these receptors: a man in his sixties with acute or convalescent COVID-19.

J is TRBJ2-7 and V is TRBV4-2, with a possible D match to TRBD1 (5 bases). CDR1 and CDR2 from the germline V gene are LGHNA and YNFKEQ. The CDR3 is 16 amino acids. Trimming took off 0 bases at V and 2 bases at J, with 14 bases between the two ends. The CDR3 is CASSQDPGQATYEQYF. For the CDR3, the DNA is TGTGCCAGCAGCCAAGATCCAGGGCAGGCAACCTACGAGCAGTACTTC.

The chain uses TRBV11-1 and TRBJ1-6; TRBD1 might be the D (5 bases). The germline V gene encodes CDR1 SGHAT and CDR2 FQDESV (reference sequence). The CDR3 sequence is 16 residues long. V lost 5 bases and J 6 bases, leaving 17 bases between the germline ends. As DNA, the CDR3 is TGTGCCAGCAGCCGTCGTCAGCAGGGTGGTAATTCACCCCTCCACTTT. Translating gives CASSRRQQGGNSPLHF.

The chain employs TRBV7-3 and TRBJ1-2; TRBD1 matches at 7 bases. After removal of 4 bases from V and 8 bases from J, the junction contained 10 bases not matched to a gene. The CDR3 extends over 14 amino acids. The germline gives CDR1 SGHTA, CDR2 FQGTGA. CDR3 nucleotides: TGTGCCAGCAGCTCGACAGGGATCGGGGGAGGCTACACCTTC. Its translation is CASSSTGIGGGYTF.

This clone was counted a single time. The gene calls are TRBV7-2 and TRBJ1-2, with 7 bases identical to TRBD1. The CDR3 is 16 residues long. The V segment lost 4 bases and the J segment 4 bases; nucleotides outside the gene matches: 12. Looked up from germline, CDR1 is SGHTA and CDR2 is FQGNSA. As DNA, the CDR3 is TGTGCCAGCAGCTACGCCGGGGCCCAGGGGGTCTATGGCTACACCTTC. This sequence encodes CASSYAGAQGVYGYTF.

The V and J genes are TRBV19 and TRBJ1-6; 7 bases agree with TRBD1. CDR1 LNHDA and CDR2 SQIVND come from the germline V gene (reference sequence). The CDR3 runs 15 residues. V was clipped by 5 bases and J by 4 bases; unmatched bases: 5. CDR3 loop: CASSPGQAYNSPLHF. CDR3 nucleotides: TGTGCCAGTAGTCCCGGACAGGCATATAATTCACCCCTCCACTTT. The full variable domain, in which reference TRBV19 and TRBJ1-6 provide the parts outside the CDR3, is DGGITQSPKYLFRKEGQNVTLSCEQNLNHDAMYWYRQDPGQGLRLIYYSQIVNDFQKGDIAEGYSVSREKKESFPLTVTSAQKNPTAFYLCASSPGQAYNSPLHFGNGTRLTVT.

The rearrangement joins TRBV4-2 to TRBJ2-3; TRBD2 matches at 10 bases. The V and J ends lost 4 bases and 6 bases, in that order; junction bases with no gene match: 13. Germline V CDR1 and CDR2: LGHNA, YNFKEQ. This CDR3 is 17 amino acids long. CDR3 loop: CASSPLAGGSSLDTQYF. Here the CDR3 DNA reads TGTGCCAGCAGCCCCTTAGCGGGGGGTTCCTCTCTGGATACGCAGTATTTT.

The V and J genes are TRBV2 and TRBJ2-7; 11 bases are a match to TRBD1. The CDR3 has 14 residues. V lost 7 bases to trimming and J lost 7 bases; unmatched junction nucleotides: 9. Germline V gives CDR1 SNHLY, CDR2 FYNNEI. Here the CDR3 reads CASTLTGTGGEQYF. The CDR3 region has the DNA TGTGCCAGCACCCTTACCGGGACAGGGGGGGAGCAGTACTTC.

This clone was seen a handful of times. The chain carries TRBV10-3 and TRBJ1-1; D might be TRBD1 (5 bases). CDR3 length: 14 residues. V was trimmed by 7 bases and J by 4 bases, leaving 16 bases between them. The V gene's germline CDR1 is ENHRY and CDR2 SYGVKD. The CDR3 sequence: CAIMGFREGTEAFF. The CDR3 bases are TGTGCCATCATGGGTTTCAGGGAGGGCACTGAAGCTTTCTTT.

CDR3 bases: TGTGCCAGCAGCCTCGGGACACCGTCCTACAATGAGCAGTTCTTC. Translated: CASSLGTPSYNEQFF. The J gene is TRBJ2-1, the V gene TRBV5-4; TRBD1 might be the D (6 bases). In germline, CDR1 is SGHNT, CDR2 YYREEE (reference sequence). This CDR3 has 15 residues. With 4 bases removed from V and 1 base from J, the gap between germline ends came to 12 bases.

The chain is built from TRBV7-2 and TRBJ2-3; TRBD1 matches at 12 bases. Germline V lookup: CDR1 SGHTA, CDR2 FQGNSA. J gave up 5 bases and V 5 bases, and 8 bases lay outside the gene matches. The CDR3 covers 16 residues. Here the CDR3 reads CASSIPRDRGRDTQYF. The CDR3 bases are TGTGCCAGCAGCATCCCCCGGGACAGGGGGCGAGATACGCAGTATTTT. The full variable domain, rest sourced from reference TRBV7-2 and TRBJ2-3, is GAGVSQSPSNKVTEKGKDVELRCDPISGHTALYWYRQSLGQGLEFLIYFQGNSAPDKSGLPSDRFSAERTGGSVSTLTIQRTQQEDSAVYLCASSIPRDRGRDTQYFGPGTRLTVL.

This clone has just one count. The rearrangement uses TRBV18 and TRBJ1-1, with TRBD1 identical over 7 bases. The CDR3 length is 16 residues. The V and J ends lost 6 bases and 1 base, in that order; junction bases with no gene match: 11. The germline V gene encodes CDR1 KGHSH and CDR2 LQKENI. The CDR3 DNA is TGTGCCAGCTCCCGACAGGGCATGAGAACGAACACTGAAGCTTTCTTT. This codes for CASSRQGMRTNTEAFF.

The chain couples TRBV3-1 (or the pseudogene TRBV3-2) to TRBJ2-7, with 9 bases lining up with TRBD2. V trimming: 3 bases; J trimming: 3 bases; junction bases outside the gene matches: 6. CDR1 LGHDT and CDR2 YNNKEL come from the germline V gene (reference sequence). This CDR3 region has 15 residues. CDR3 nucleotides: TGTGCCAGCAGCCAGGAGACTAGCGGATACTACGAGCAGTACTTC. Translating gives CASSQETSGYYEQYF.

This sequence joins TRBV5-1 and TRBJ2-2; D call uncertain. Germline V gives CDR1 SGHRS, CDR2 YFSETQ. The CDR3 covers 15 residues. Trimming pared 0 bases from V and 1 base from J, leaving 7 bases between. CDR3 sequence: CASSLVPGNTGELFF. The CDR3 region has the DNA TGCGCCAGCAGCTTGGTTCCGGGGAACACCGGGGAGCTGTTTTTT.

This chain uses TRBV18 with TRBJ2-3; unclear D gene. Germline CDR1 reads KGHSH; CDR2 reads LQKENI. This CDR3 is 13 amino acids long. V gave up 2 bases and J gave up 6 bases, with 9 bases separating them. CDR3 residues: CASSPFEADTQYF. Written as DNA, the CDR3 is TGTGCCAGCTCACCATTCGAAGCGGATACGCAGTATTTT.

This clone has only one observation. CDR3 DNA sequence: TGCGCCAGCAGCTTAAATCCCAGGGGGCAATGGGGGATGAACACTGAAGCTTTCTTT. Protein product: CASSLNPRGQWGMNTEAFF. The chain uses TRBV5-1 and TRBJ1-1, with 8 bases matching TRBD1. The CDR3 contains 19 residues. V was clipped by 2 bases and J by 0 bases; unmatched bases: 15. Germline CDR1 and CDR2: SGHRS and YFSETQ.

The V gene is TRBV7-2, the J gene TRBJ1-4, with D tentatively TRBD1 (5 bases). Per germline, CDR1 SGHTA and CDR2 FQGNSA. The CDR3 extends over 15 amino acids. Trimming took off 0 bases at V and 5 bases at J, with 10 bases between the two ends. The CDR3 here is CASSLAGGVNEKLFF. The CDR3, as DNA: TGTGCCAGCAGCTTAGCGGGGGGGGTGAATGAAAAACTGTTTTTT.

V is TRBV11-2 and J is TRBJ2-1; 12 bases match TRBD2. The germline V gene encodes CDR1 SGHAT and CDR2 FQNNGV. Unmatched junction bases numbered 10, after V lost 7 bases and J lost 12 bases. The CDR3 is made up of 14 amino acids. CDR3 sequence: CASKVDAGLAGQFF. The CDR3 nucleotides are TGTGCCAGCAAGGTCGATGCGGGACTAGCGGGGCAGTTCTTC. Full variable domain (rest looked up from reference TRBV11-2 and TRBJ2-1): EAGVAQSPRYKIIEKRQSVAFWCNPISGHATLYWYQQILGQGPKLLIQFQNNGVVDDSQLPKDRFSAERLKGVDSTLKIQPAKLEDSAVYLCASKVDAGLAGQFFGPGTRLTVL.

CDR3 sequence: CASSIAGANQPQHF. The CDR3 DNA is TGTGCCAGTAGTATAGCAGGGGCGAATCAGCCCCAGCATTTT. V is TRBV19 and J is TRBJ1-5; perhaps TRBD1 as D (6 bases). V lost 1 base, J lost 4 bases, and 8 bases lay in between. The CDR3 is made up of 14 amino acids. Germline V gene lookup returns CDR1 LNHDA and CDR2 SQIVND (reference sequence).

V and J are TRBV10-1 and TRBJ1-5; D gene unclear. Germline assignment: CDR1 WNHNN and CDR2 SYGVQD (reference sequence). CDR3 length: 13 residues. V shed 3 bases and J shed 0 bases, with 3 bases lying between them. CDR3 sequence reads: CASSDNSNQPQHF. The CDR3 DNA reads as TGCGCCAGCAGTGATAATAGCAATCAGCCCCAGCATTTT.

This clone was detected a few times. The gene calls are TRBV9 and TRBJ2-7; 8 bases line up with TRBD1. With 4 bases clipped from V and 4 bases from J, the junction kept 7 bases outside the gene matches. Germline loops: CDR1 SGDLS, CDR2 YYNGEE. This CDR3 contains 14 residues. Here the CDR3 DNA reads TGTGCCAGCAGCCCCGGACAGGGACGATACGAGCAGTACTTC. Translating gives CASSPGQGRYEQYF.

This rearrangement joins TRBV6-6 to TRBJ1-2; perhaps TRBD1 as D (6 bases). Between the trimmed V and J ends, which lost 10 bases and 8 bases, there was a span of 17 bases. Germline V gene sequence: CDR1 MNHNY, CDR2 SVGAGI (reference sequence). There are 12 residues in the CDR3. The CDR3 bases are TGTGCCACCTTAAGGGGGGGATCGGGCTACACCTTC. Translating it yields CATLRGGSGYTF.

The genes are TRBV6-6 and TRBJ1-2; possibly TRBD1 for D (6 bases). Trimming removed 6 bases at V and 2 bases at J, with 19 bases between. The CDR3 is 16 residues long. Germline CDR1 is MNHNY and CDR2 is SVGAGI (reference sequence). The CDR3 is CASRSIRTESNYGYTF. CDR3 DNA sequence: TGTGCCAGCAGAAGTATAAGGACAGAGTCAAACTATGGCTACACCTTC.

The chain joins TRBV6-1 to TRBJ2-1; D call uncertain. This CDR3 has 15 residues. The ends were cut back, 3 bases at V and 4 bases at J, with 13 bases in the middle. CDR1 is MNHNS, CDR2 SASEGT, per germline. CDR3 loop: CASSDRQAFYNEQFF. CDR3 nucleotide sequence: TGTGCCAGCAGTGATCGGCAGGCGTTTTACAATGAGCAGTTCTTC.

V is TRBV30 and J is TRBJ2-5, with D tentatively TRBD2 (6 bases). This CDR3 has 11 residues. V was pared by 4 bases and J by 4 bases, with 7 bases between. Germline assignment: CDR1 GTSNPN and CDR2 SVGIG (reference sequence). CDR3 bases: TGTGCCTGGAAGGAGGGAGAGACCCAGTACTTC. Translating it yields CAWKEGETQYF.

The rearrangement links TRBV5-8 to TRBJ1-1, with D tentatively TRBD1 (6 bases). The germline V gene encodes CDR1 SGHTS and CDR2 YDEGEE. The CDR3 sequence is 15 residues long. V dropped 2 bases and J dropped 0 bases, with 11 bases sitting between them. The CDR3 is CASSFRGFMNTEAFF. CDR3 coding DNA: TGTGCCAGCAGCTTCAGGGGATTCATGAACACTGAAGCTTTCTTT. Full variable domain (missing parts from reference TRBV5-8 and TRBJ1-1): EAGVTQSPTHLIKTRGQQATLRCSPISGHTSVYWYQQALGLGLQFLLWYDEGEERNRGNFPPRFSGRQFPNYSSELNVNALELEDSALYLCASSFRGFMNTEAFFGQGTRLTVV.

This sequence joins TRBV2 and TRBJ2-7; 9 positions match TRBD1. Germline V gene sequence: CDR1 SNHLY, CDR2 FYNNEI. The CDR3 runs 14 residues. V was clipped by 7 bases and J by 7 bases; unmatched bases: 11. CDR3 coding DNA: TGTGCCAGCACCCTGGCCGGGACAGGGAGGGAGCAGTACTTC. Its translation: CASTLAGTGREQYF.

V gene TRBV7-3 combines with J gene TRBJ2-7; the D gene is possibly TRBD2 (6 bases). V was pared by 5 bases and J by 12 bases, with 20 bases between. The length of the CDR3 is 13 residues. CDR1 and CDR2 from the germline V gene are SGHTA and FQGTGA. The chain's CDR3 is CASSPGGTPMLYF. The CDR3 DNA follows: TGTGCCAGCAGCCCCGGCGGGACTCCTATGTTGTACTTC.

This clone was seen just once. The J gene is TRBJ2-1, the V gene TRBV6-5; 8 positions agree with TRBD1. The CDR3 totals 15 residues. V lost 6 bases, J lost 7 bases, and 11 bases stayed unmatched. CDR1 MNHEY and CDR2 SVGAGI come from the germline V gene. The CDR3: CASRKPQGAVNEQFF. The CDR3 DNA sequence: TGTGCCAGCAGGAAACCCCAGGGGGCTGTTAATGAGCAGTTCTTC.

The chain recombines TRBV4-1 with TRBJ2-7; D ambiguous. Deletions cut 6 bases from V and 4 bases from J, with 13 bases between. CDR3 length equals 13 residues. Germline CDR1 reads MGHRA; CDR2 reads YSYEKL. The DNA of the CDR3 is TGCGCCAGCAGTCGCGCGGCAGAGTACGAGCAGTACTTC. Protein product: CASSRAAEYEQYF.

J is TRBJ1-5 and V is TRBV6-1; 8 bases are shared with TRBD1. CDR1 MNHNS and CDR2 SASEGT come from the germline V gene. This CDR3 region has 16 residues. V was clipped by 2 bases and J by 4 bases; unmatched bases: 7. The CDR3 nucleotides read TGTGCCAGCAGTGAAACTCGACAGGGGCAAAATCAGCCCCAGCATTTT. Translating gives CASSETRQGQNQPQHF.

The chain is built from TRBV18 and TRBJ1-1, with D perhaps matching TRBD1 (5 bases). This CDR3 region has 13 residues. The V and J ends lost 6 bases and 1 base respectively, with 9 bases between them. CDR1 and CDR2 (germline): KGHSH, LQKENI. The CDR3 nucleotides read TGTGCCAGCTCCGCGGGGGAGAACACTGAAGCTTTCTTT. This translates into CASSAGENTEAFF.

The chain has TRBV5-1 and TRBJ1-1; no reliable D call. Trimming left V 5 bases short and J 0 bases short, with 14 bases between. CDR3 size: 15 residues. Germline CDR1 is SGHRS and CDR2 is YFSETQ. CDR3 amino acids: CASRSTGLLNTEAFF. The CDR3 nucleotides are TGCGCCAGCAGATCGACTGGACTGTTGAACACTGAAGCTTTCTTT.